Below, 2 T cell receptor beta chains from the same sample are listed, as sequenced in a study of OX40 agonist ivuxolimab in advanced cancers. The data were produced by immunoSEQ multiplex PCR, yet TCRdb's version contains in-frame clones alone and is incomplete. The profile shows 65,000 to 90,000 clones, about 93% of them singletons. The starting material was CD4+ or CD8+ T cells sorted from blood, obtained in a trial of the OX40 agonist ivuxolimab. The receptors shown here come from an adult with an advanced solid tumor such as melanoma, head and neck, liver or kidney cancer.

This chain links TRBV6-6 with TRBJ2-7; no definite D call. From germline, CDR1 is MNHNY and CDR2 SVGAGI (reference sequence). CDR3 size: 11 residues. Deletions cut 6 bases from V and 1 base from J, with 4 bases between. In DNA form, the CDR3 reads TGTGCCAGCAGCGGATCCTACGAGCAGTACTTC. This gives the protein CASSGSYEQYF.

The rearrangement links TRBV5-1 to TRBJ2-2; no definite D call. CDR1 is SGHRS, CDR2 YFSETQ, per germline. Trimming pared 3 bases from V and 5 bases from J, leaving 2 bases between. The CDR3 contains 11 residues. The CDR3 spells CASSYTGELFF. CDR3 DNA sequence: TGCGCCAGCAGCTATACCGGGGAGCTGTTTTTT.